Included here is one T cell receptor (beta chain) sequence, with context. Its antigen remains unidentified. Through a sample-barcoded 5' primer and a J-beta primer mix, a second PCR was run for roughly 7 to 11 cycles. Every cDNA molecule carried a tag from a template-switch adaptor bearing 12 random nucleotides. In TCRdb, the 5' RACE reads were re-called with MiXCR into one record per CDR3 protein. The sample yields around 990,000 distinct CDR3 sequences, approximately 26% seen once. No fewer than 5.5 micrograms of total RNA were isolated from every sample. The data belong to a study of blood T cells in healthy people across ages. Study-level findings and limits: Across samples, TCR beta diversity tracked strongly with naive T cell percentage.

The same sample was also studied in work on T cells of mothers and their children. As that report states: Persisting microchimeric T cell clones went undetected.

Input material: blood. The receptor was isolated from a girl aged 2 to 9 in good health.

CDR3 sequence: CASGYPQQGINQPQHF. In DNA form, the CDR3 reads TGTGCCAGCGGATACCCCCAACAGGGAATCAATCAGCCCCAGCATTTT. This sequence joins TRBV28 and TRBJ1-5; D possibly corresponds to TRBD1 (6 bases). V lost 8 bases, J lost 3 bases, and 20 bases lay in between. This CDR3 contains 16 residues. Looked up from germline, CDR1 is MDHEN and CDR2 is SYDVKM.